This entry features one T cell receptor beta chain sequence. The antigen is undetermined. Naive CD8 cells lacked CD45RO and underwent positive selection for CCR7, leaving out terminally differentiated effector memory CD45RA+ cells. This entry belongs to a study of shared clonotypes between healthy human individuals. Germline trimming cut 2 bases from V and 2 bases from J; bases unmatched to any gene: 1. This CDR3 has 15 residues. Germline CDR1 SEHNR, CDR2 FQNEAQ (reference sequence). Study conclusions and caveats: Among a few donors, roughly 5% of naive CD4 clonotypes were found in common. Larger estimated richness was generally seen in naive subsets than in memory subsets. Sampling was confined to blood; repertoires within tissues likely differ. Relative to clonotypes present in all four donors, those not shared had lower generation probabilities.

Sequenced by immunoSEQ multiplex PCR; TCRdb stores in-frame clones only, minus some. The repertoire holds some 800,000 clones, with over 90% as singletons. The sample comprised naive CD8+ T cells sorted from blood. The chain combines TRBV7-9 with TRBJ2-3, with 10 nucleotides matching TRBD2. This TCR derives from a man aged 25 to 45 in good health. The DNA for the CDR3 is TGTGCCAGCAGCTTACTAGCGGGAGACACAGATACGCAGTATTTT. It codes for CASSLLAGDTDTQYF.